These 27 T cell receptor beta chains were all obtained from the same sample, sequenced in a study of early T cells in non-severe SARS-CoV-2 infection. TCRdb used MiXCR to reprocess the 5' RACE reads, holding one entry per CDR3 protein. The top ten hold 25% to 30% of the sample, which has 37,000 or so distinct CDR3 sequences, about 5.3% seen once. The sample was whole blood. These receptors were obtained from an adult who was a healthcare worker with PCR-confirmed SARS-CoV-2 infection or an uninfected control (not recorded which).

This clonotype was counted many times. The chain recombines TRBV4-1 with TRBJ2-2; 7 positions agree with TRBD1. V was pared by 0 bases and J by 1 base, with 8 bases of the junction left unmatched. Germline V gene lookup returns CDR1 MGHRA and CDR2 YSYEKL. The CDR3 is 18 residues long. The chain's CDR3 is CASSQEGTGALNTGELFF. The CDR3 coding sequence is TGCGCCAGCAGCCAAGAAGGAACAGGGGCATTGAACACCGGGGAGCTGTTTTTT.

The rearrangement uses TRBV7-6 and TRBJ2-3, with D possibly matching TRBD2 (6 bases). Trimming stripped 2 bases from V and 10 bases from J, with 16 bases between. This CDR3 has 14 residues. Per the germline V gene, CDR1 is SGHVS and CDR2 is FNYEAQ. The DNA for the CDR3 is TGTGCCAGCAGCTTAAGGGCCGCCGGGGAGGCGCAGTATTTT. This sequence encodes CASSLRAAGEAQYF.

This clonotype was picked up many times. This chain uses TRBV6-2 or TRBV6-3 with TRBJ2-4; 9 bases map to TRBD1. Germline V CDR1 and CDR2: MNHEY, SVGEGT. Trimming at V came to 0 bases and at J to 3 bases, leaving 18 bases not matched to a gene. The CDR3 spans 21 residues. The CDR3 coding sequence is TGTGCCAGCAGTTACTCGTTCCGGGACAGGGTAATCCTTAATTTCAAAAACATTCAGTACTTC. Its translation: CASSYSFRDRVILNFKNIQYF.

At least ten counts were recorded for this clonotype. The rearrangement uses TRBV18 and TRBJ2-7; D possibly corresponds to TRBD2 (6 bases). V lost 3 bases, J lost 1 base, and 19 bases lay in between. Germline assignment: CDR1 KGHSH and CDR2 LQKENI. CDR3 length equals 17 residues. The CDR3 DNA sequence: TGTGCCAGCTCACCGCGGCTAGCGTCCTCCTATTCCTACGAGCAGTACTTC. Translation gives CASSPRLASSYSYEQYF. The variable domain in full, with the rest retrieved from reference TRBV18 and TRBJ2-7, is NAGVMQNPRHLVRRRGQEARLRCSPMKGHSHVYWYRQLPEEGLKFMVYLQKENIIDESGMPKERFSAEFPKEGPSILRIQQVVRGDSAAYFCASSPRLASSYSYEQYFGPGTRLTVT.

This clonotype was observed at least ten times. The chain has TRBV7-3 and TRBJ2-3; D not certain. The germline CDR1 and CDR2 sequences are SGHTA and FQGTGA. The CDR3 spans 15 residues. Trimming stripped 5 bases from V and 1 base from J, with 13 bases between. The CDR3 DNA sequence: TGTGCCAGCAGCCAGAATCAGGCAGGCACAGATACGCAGTATTTT. This codes for CASSQNQAGTDTQYF.

Ten or more counts support this clonotype. At one of its ends the junction is not consistent with the germline gene, which may arise from a read error. This chain connects TRBV28 to TRBJ2-1; 7 positions agree with TRBD2. The germline V gene has CDR1 MDHEN and CDR2 SYDVKM. The length of the CDR3 is 16 residues. The CDR3 coding sequence is TGTGCCAGCAGATTATACCTAGCGGCAGGCCCGAATGAGCAGTTCTTC. Translation: CASRLYLAAGPNEQFF.

This clonotype was seen many times. The chain employs TRBV6-2 or TRBV6-3 and TRBJ1-2; D is undetermined. V lost 2 bases to trimming and J lost 3 bases, with 7 bases between them. This CDR3 contains 13 residues. Per the germline V gene, CDR1 is MNHEY and CDR2 is SVGEGT. The CDR3 loop reads CASSYPYHYGYTF. CDR3 coding DNA: TGTGCCAGCAGTTACCCGTACCACTATGGCTACACCTTC.

This clonotype was seen ten or more times. This sequence joins TRBV12-3 or TRBV12-4 and TRBJ1-2, with 7 bases aligning to TRBD1. The CDR3 is made up of 14 amino acids. After removal of 4 bases from V and 5 bases from J, the junction contained 7 bases not matched to a gene. The CDR3 protein is CASSWTGYQYGYTF. The CDR3, as DNA: TGTGCCAGCAGTTGGACAGGCTATCAGTATGGCTACACCTTC.

This clonotype occurred a few times. The V gene is TRBV10-3, the J gene TRBJ1-1, with 8 positions matching TRBD1. This CDR3 is 12 amino acids long. V was pared by 6 bases and J by 5 bases, with 2 bases of the junction left unmatched. Germline V CDR1 and CDR2: ENHRY, SYGVKD. CDR3 nucleotides: TGTGCCATCAGAGGACAGGGTACTGAAGCTTTCTTT. Its translation is CAIRGQGTEAFF.

This rearrangement joins TRBV5-8 to TRBJ2-2, with D hard to call. CDR3 length equals 16 residues. The germline V gene encodes CDR1 SGHTS and CDR2 YDEGEE. V lost 1 base, J lost 0 bases, and 10 bases lay in between. This CDR3 reads CASSLFGPPNTGELFF. As DNA, the CDR3 is TGTGCCAGCAGCTTGTTTGGGCCACCGAACACCGGGGAGCTGTTTTTT.

In its sample, this clonotype was seen a few times. CDR3 sequence reads: CASSMPGGRYNEQFF. The CDR3 DNA is TGTGCCAGTAGTATGCCCGGGGGCAGGTACAATGAGCAGTTCTTC. J is TRBJ2-1 and V is TRBV19; D possibly matches TRBD1 or TRBD2 (6 bases each). Germline V gene lookup returns CDR1 LNHDA and CDR2 SQIVND (reference sequence). The CDR3 runs to 15 residues. The V end lost 3 bases, the J end lost 4 bases, and 13 bases lay between the germline ends.

This clonotype has ten or more counts. This sequence joins TRBV10-3 and TRBJ2-1; 10 bases match TRBD1. V shed 6 bases and J 10 bases; nucleotides not matched to a gene: 6. The CDR3 is 13 residues long. The V gene's germline CDR1 is ENHRY and CDR2 SYGVKD. CDR3 region: CAIRPTGGREQFF. In DNA, the CDR3 is TGTGCCATCAGACCGACAGGGGGCAGAGAGCAGTTCTTC.

This clonotype has ten or more counts. The chain links TRBV7-9 to TRBJ1-4; D remains ambiguous. In germline, CDR1 is SEHNR, CDR2 FQNEAQ (reference sequence). Between the trimmed V and J ends, which lost 6 bases and 7 bases, there was a span of 18 bases. The CDR3 is 15 residues long. The CDR3 sequence is CASSQGGGLGEKLFF. The CDR3 bases are TGTGCCAGCAGTCAAGGAGGAGGGCTTGGTGAAAAACTGTTTTTT.

This clonotype was detected many times. The J gene is TRBJ2-5, the V gene TRBV12-3 or TRBV12-4, with D perhaps given as TRBD1 or TRBD2 (5 bases each). V lost 6 bases and J lost 1, with 12 bases in between. This CDR3 has 14 amino acids. The CDR3 sequence is CASSLRDGQETQYF. The CDR3 coding sequence is TGTGCCAGCAGCCTCCGGGACGGCCAAGAGACCCAGTACTTC.

This sequence joins TRBV18 and TRBJ2-2, with D perhaps matching TRBD1 (5 bases). Germline CDR1 is KGHSH and CDR2 is LQKENI. Trimming took 6 bases from V and 4 from J, leaving 12 bases between them. The CDR3 is made up of 14 amino acids. The CDR3 coding sequence is TGTGCCAGCTCCCGAGGACAAGTCACCGGGGAGCTGTTTTTT. Protein: CASSRGQVTGELFF.

The chain couples TRBV29-1 to TRBJ1-1; perhaps TRBD1 as D (6 bases). The CDR3 has 13 amino acids. V dropped 7 bases and J dropped 2 bases, with 14 bases sitting between them. The germline CDR1 and CDR2 sequences are SQVTM and ANQGSEA. The DNA of the CDR3 is TGCAGCGCATGGGGGGCGGAAAACACTGAAGCTTTCTTT. Its protein product is CSAWGAENTEAFF.

This chain connects TRBV27 to TRBJ1-4; a weak D match, TRBD1 (5 bases). Germline V gives CDR1 MNHEY, CDR2 SMNVEV (reference sequence). The germline V and J ends were trimmed by 4 bases and 0 bases, with 9 bases remaining between them. The CDR3 spans 15 residues. The DNA of the CDR3 is TGTGCCAGCAGTTCCCTAGGGGCAACTAATGAAAAACTGTTTTTT. Translating it yields CASSSLGATNEKLFF.

This clonotype was seen at least ten times. The V and J genes are TRBV18 and TRBJ2-7; 8 nucleotides match TRBD1. This CDR3 comprises 13 residues. V was pared by 1 base and J by 6 bases, with 2 bases of the junction left unmatched. CDR1 is KGHSH and CDR2 is LQKENI in the germline V gene. The CDR3 sequence is CASSPRQGTEQYF. CDR3 bases: TGTGCCAGCTCACCACGACAGGGGACCGAGCAGTACTTC. Full variable domain (remainder filled in from reference TRBV18 and TRBJ2-7): NAGVMQNPRHLVRRRGQEARLRCSPMKGHSHVYWYRQLPEEGLKFMVYLQKENIIDESGMPKERFSAEFPKEGPSILRIQQVVRGDSAAYFCASSPRQGTEQYFGPGTRLTVT.

This clonotype was recorded at least ten times. This chain connects TRBV20-1 to TRBJ1-1, with a tentative D call TRBD1 (6 bases). The CDR3 length is 13 residues. V shed 3 bases and J shed 1 base, with 9 bases lying between them. Germline V gene data show CDR1 as DFQATT and CDR2 as SNEGSKA (reference sequence). The CDR3 DNA follows: TGCAGTGCTAGGAAGACAGGGAACACTGAAGCTTTCTTT. Protein product: CSARKTGNTEAFF.

This clonotype is deemed large (0.1 to 1%). The V gene is TRBV12-3 or TRBV12-4, the J gene TRBJ2-3, with 12 bases fitting TRBD2. Trimming took 4 bases from V and 0 from J; bases not matched to a gene: 2. The CDR3 length is 16 residues. The CDR3 sequence: CASSSTSGGSTDTQYF. The DNA of the CDR3 is TGTGCCAGCAGTTCAACTAGCGGGGGGAGCACAGATACGCAGTATTTT.

This clonotype was recorded many times. V usage is TRBV30 and J usage is TRBJ2-3; 8 bases agree with TRBD1. Looked up from germline, CDR1 is GTSNPN and CDR2 is SVGIG (reference sequence). J was trimmed by 1 base and V by 8 bases; bases with no gene match: 8. The CDR3 spans 14 residues. CDR3 in amino acids: CASSSTGGTDTQYF. The CDR3 coding sequence is TGTGCCAGCTCCTCGACAGGGGGCACAGATACGCAGTATTTT. Combining the CDR3 with reference TRBV30 and TRBJ2-3 gives the whole variable domain SQTIHQWPATLVQPVGSPLSLECTVEGTSNPNLYWYRQAAGRGLQLLFYSVGIGQISSEVPQNLSASRPQDRQFILSSKKLLLSDSGFYLCASSSTGGTDTQYFGPGTRLTVL.

This clonotype was observed a few times. The chain couples TRBV7-8 to TRBJ2-7; TRBD1 aligns across 11 bases. Germline V gives CDR1 SGHVS, CDR2 FQNEAQ. J lost 6 bases, V lost 2 bases, and 6 bases had no gene match. The CDR3 length is 15 residues. CDR3 DNA: TGTGCCAGCAGCTTATCCGGGACAGGGGGTATCGAGCAGTACTTC. This codes for CASSLSGTGGIEQYF.

This clonotype occurred many times. The chain couples TRBV6-6 to TRBJ1-4, with D hard to call. V was pared by 6 bases and J by 0 bases, with 5 bases between. Looked up from germline, CDR1 is MNHNY and CDR2 is SVGAGI (reference sequence). The CDR3 extends over 13 amino acids. As DNA, the CDR3 is TGTGCCAGCAGGGTTACAACTAATGAAAAACTGTTTTTT. Its protein is CASRVTTNEKLFF.

This clonotype occurred a few times. The chain has TRBV5-5 and TRBJ2-2, with 7 bases matching TRBD2. Per germline, CDR1 SGHKS and CDR2 YYEKEE (reference sequence). The V and J ends lost 4 bases and 1 base, in that order; junction bases with no gene match: 22. CDR3 size: 21 residues. CDR3 nucleotide sequence: TGTGCCAGCAGCACCCTGGGGGGGACGGGACCACGCGTTGGGAACACCGGGGAGCTGTTTTTT. Protein sequence: CASSTLGGTGPRVGNTGELFF.

The sample holds many counts of this clonotype. The CDR3 is CASSERQGPYEQYF. DNA for the CDR3: TGTGCCAGCAGTGAAAGGCAGGGGCCCTACGAGCAGTACTTC. The chain recombines TRBV2 with TRBJ2-7; tentative D call: TRBD1 (6 bases). V was trimmed by 2 bases and J by 2 bases, leaving 10 bases between them. Germline V gene lookup returns CDR1 SNHLY and CDR2 FYNNEI. The CDR3 is 14 amino acids.

This clonotype came up many times. The chain joins TRBV6-5 to TRBJ1-4; no definite D call. This CDR3 has 15 residues. Per the germline V gene, CDR1 is MNHEY and CDR2 is SVGAGI. V gave up 4 bases and J gave up 8 bases, with 17 bases separating them. As DNA, the CDR3 is TGTGCCAGCAGTTCTGAACGGACCCCATGGGAAAAACTGTTTTTT. It yields the protein CASSSERTPWEKLFF.

This clonotype occurred many times. The junction differs from germline at one of its ends, possibly a read error. The CDR3 is CASIPSGGKNTGELFF. Written as DNA, the CDR3 is TGTGCCAGCATCCCTAGCGGGGGCAAGAACACCGGGGAGCTTTTTTTT. The chain links TRBV12-3 or TRBV12-4 to TRBJ2-2; 10 bases align to TRBD2. The CDR3 consists of 16 residues.